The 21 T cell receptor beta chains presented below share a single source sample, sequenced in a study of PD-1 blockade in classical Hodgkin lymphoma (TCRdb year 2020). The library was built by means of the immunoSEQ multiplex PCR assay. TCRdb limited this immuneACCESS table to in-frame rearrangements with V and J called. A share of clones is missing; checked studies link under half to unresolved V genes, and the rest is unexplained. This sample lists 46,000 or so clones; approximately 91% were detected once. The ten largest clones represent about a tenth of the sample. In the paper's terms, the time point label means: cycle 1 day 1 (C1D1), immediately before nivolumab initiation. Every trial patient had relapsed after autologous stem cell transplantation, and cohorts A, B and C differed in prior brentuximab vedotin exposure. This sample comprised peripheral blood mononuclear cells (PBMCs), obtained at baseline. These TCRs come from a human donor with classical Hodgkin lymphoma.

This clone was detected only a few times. In nucleotides, the CDR3 is TGTGCCAGCAGTTTAGGGCAAATAAATCAGCCCCAGCATTTT. Protein product: CASSLGQINQPQHF. The chain joins TRBV28 to TRBJ1-5; D is uncertain. CDR3 length: 14 residues. CDR1 MDHEN and CDR2 SYDVKM come from the germline V gene. V was pared by 2 bases and J by 4 bases, with 9 bases between. The full variable domain, its missing parts supplied by reference TRBV28 and TRBJ1-5, is DVKVTQSSRYLVKRTGEKVFLECVQDMDHENMFWYRQDPGLGLRLIYFSYDVKMKEKGDIPEGYSVSREKKERFSLILESASTNQTSMYLCASSLGQINQPQHFGDGTRLSIL.

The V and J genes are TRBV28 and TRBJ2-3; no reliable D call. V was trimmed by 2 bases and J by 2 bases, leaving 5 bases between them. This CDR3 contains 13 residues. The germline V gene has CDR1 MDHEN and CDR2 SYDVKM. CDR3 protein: CASSLVLTDTQYF. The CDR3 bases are TGTGCCAGCAGTTTAGTACTCACAGATACGCAGTATTTT. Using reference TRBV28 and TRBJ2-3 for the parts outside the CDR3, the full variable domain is DVKVTQSSRYLVKRTGEKVFLECVQDMDHENMFWYRQDPGLGLRLIYFSYDVKMKEKGDIPEGYSVSREKKERFSLILESASTNQTSMYLCASSLVLTDTQYFGPGTRLTVL.

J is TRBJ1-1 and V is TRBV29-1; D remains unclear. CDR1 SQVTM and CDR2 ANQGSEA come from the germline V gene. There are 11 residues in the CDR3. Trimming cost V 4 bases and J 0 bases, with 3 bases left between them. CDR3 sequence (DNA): TGCAGCGTTGTGGTGAACACTGAAGCTTTCTTT. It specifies CSVVVNTEAFF.

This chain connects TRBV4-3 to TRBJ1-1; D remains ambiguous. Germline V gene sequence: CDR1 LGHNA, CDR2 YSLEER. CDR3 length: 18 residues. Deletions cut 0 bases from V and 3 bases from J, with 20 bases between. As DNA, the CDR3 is TGCGCCAGCAGCCAAGACCTACAAATTATAACCTGGGACACTGAAGCTTTCTTT. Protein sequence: CASSQDLQIITWDTEAFF.

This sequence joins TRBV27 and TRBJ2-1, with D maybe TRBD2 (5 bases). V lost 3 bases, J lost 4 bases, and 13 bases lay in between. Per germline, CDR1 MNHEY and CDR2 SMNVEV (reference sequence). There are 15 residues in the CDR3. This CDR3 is CASSFFGNRYNEQFF. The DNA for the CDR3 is TGTGCCAGCAGTTTTTTCGGGAATCGGTACAATGAGCAGTTCTTC.

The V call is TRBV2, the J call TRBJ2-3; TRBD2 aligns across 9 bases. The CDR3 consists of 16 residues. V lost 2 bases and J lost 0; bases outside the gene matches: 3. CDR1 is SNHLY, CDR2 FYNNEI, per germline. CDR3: CASSERTSGSTDTQYF. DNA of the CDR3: TGTGCCAGCAGTGAACGCACTAGCGGGAGCACAGATACGCAGTATTTT.

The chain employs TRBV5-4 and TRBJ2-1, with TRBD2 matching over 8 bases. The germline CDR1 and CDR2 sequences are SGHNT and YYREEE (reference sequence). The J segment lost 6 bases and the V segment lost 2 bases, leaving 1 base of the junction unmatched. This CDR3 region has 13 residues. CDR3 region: CASSLTSGNEQFF. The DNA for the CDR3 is TGTGCCAGCAGCTTAACTAGCGGCAATGAGCAGTTCTTC.

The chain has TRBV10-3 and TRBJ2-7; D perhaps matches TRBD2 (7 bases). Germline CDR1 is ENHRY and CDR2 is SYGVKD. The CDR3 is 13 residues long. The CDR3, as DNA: TGTGGGGTTTGGGGGGGCTTAGAAGACGAGCAGTACTTC. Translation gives CGVWGGLEDEQYF.

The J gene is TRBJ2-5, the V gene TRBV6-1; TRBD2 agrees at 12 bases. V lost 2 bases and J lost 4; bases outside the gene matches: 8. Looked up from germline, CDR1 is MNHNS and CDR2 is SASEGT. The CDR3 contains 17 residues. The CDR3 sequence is CASSESASGGVGETQYF. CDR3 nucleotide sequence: TGTGCCAGCAGTGAATCGGCTAGCGGGGGGGTGGGAGAGACCCAGTACTTC.

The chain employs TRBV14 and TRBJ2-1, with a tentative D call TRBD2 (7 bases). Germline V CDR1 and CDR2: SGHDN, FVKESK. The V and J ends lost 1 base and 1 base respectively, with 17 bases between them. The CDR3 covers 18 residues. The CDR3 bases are TGTGCCAGCAGCCAAGTACGGGGGGCGCGGGGGTCCTACAATGAGCAGTTCTTC. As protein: CASSQVRGARGSYNEQFF.

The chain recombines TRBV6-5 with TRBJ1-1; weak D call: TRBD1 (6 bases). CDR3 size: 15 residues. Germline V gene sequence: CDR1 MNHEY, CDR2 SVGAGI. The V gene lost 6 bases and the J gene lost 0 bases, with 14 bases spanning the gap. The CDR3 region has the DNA TGTGCCAGCAGAAAAAAGGGGGGCATGAACACTGAAGCTTTCTTT. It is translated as CASRKKGGMNTEAFF.

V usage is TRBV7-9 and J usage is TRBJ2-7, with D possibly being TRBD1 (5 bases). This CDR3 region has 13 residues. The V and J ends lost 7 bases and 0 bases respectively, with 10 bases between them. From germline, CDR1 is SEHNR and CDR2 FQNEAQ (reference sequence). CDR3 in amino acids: CASMSGISYEQYF. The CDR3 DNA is TGTGCCAGCATGTCAGGGATCTCCTACGAGCAGTACTTC.

In DNA, the CDR3 is TGTGCCAGTAGTATAAGTAGCGGGACAGGGGGGAACACTGAAGCTTTCTTT. As protein: CASSISSGTGGNTEAFF. The rearrangement joins TRBV19 to TRBJ1-1; TRBD1 agrees at 11 bases. Germline lookup yields CDR1 LNHDA and CDR2 SQIVND (reference sequence). This CDR3 is built from 17 residues. With 2 bases clipped from V and 1 base from J, the junction kept 6 bases outside the gene matches.

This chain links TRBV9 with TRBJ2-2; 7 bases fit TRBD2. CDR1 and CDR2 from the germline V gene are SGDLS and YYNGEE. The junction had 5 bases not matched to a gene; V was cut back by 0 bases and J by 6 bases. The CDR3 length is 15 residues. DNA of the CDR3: TGTGCCAGCAGCGTAGGATCGGCGGGAGCCGGGGAGCTGTTTTTT. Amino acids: CASSVGSAGAGELFF. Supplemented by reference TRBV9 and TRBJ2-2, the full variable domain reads DSGVTQTPKHLITATGQRVTLRCSPRSGDLSVYWYQQSLDQGLQFLIQYYNGEERAKGNILERFSAQQFPDLHSELNLSSLELGDSALYFCASSVGSAGAGELFFGEGSRLTVL.

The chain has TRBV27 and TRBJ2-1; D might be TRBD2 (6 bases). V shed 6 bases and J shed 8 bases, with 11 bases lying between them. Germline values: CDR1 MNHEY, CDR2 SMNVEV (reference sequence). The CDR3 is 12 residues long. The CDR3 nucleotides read TGTGCCAGCAGAGGACTATCGGATGAGCAGTTCTTC. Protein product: CASRGLSDEQFF.

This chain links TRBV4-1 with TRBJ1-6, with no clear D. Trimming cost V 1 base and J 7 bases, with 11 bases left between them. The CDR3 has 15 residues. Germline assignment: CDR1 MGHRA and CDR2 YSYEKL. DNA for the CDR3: TGCGCCAGCAGCCAAGTTAATAGGAGGAATTCACCCCTCCACTTT. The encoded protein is CASSQVNRRNSPLHF.

The CDR3 DNA reads as TGTGCCAGCTCCTACAGGGACCCGAGCCACAATGAGCAGTTCTTC. Its translation: CASSYRDPSHNEQFF. This rearrangement joins TRBV19 to TRBJ2-1, with a tentative D call TRBD1 (6 bases). The CDR3 contains 15 residues. The V gene's germline CDR1 is LNHDA and CDR2 SQIVND (reference sequence). V dropped 9 bases and J dropped 5 bases, with 20 bases sitting between them.

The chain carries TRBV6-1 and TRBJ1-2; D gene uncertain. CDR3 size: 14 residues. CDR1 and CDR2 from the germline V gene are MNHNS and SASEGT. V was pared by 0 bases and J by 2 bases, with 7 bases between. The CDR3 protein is CASSEAWQNYGYTF. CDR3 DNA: TGTGCCAGCAGTGAAGCCTGGCAAAACTATGGCTACACCTTC.

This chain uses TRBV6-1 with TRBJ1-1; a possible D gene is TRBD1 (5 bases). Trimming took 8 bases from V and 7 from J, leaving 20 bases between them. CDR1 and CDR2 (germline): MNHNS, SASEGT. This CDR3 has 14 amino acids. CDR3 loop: CASWGTRLGLEAFF. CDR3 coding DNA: TGTGCCAGCTGGGGAACACGTCTGGGGCTTGAAGCTTTCTTT.

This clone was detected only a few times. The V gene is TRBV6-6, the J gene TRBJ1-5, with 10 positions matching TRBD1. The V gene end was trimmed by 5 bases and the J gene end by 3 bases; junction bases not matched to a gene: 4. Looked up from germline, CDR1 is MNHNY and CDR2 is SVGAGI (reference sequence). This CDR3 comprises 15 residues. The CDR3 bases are TGTGCCAGCAGTGGGGGACAGGGGTACAATCAGCCCCAGCATTTT. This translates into CASSGGQGYNQPQHF.

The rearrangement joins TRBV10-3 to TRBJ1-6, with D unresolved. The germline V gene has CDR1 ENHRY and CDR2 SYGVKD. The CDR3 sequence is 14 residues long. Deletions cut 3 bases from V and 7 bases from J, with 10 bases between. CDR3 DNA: TGTGCCATCAGTGAAAACAGCCCCAATTCACCCCTCCACTTT. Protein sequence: CAISENSPNSPLHF.